One sample yielded the 15 T cell receptor beta chains listed below, sequenced in a study of cytomegalovirus exposure and HLA in healthy donors. PCR amplification relied on 60 Vbeta primers (plus 13 Jbeta primers). Profiling relied on immunoSEQ multiplex PCR, and the TCRdb table lists in-frame clones only, not all of them. The sample holds approximately 180,000 clones; about 80% are singletons and the top ten take over 2%. The sequenced sample consisted of PBMCs. The receptors were sampled from a woman younger than 45 in good health and CMV-seronegative.

The gene calls are TRBV5-1 and TRBJ2-2, with D perhaps TRBD1 (5 bases). The CDR3 is made up of 16 amino acids. Trimming took 4 bases from V and 4 from J, leaving 17 bases between them. Germline V lookup: CDR1 SGHRS, CDR2 YFSETQ. CDR3 sequence: CASSQTQGAVTGELFF. The CDR3 DNA sequence: TGCGCCAGCAGCCAAACCCAGGGTGCGGTCACCGGGGAGCTGTTTTTT.

This chain connects TRBV6-4 to TRBJ2-3, with a possible D match to TRBD2 (5 bases). Trimming took off 2 bases at V and 2 bases at J, with 11 bases between the two ends. CDR1 is MRHNA, CDR2 SNTAGT, per germline. The CDR3 totals 15 residues. CDR3 DNA sequence: TGTGCCAGCAGTGACGGGAGTAGCCACACAGATACGCAGTATTTT. Protein: CASSDGSSHTDTQYF.

The chain recombines TRBV27 with TRBJ1-3, with TRBD1 identical over 8 bases. The CDR3 consists of 17 residues. Germline-derived CDR1 and CDR2 are MNHEY and SMNVEV (reference sequence). Trimming took 5 bases from V and 3 from J; bases not matched to a gene: 12. CDR3 in amino acids: CASSPSIWTGRGNTIYF. CDR3 bases: TGTGCCAGCAGTCCTTCCATATGGACAGGGCGTGGAAACACCATATATTTT.

V usage is TRBV7-9 and J usage is TRBJ2-1; 11 bases line up with TRBD2. Looked up from germline, CDR1 is SEHNR and CDR2 is FQNEAQ (reference sequence). V lost 2 bases and J lost 2; bases outside the gene matches: 2. The CDR3 covers 16 residues. The CDR3 bases are TGTGCCAGCAGCTTACTAGCGGGGGGAACCTACAATGAGCAGTTCTTC. Amino acids: CASSLLAGGTYNEQFF.

The genes are TRBV6-5 and TRBJ1-1, with D hard to call. In germline, CDR1 is MNHEY, CDR2 SVGAGI. This CDR3 is 14 amino acids long. Trimming removed 0 bases at V and 1 base at J, with 6 bases between. In DNA, the CDR3 is TGTGCCAGCAGTTACTCGCTCGGGAACACTGAAGCTTTCTTT. This encodes CASSYSLGNTEAFF.

The V call is TRBV5-1, the J call TRBJ1-1, with 7 positions matching TRBD1. The CDR3 extends over 14 amino acids. The J segment lost 5 bases and the V segment lost 4 bases, leaving 8 bases of the junction unmatched. Germline-derived CDR1 and CDR2 are SGHRS and YFSETQ. In DNA, the CDR3 is TGCGCCAGCAGCCGGGAACAGGGGCGGACTGAAGCTTTCTTT. Protein product: CASSREQGRTEAFF. Filled out from reference TRBV5-1 and TRBJ1-1, the complete variable domain reads KAGVTQTPRYLIKTRGQQVTLSCSPISGHRSVSWYQQTPGQGLQFLFEYFSETQRNKGNFPGRFSGRQFSNSRSEMNVSTLELGDSALYLCASSREQGRTEAFFGQGTRLTVV.

V is TRBV19 and J is TRBJ1-2; no clear D. The CDR3 is 13 residues long. In germline, CDR1 is LNHDA, CDR2 SQIVND (reference sequence). V lost 3 bases and J lost 3, with 8 bases in between. Here the CDR3 reads CASSMRLDYGYTF. CDR3 bases: TGTGCCAGTAGTATGAGACTGGACTATGGCTACACCTTC.

This clone appeared a few times. This chain links TRBV11-3 with TRBJ2-1, with D uncertain. Between the trimmed V and J ends, which lost 1 base and 1 base, there was a span of 8 bases. CDR3 size: 15 residues. Germline loops: CDR1 SGHNT, CDR2 YENEEA. CDR3 loop: CASSLGHSSYNEQFF. The CDR3 DNA sequence: TGTGCCAGCAGCTTAGGTCACAGTTCCTACAATGAGCAGTTCTTC.

The rearrangement links TRBV27 to TRBJ2-3; the D gene is possibly TRBD2 (5 bases). CDR3 length: 14 amino acids. Germline CDR1 MNHEY, CDR2 SMNVEV (reference sequence). Trimming took off 5 bases at V and 2 bases at J, with 11 bases between the two ends. The CDR3 DNA is TGTGCCAGCAGTCCCCCGGGATACACAGATACGCAGTATTTT. This translates into CASSPPGYTDTQYF.

V and J are TRBV19 and TRBJ2-7; TRBD1 agrees at 11 bases. The CDR3 runs 16 residues. Trimming removed 5 bases from V and 4 bases from J; junction bases left unmatched: 10. Germline CDR1 reads LNHDA; CDR2 reads SQIVND (reference sequence). For the CDR3, the DNA is TGTGCCAGTAGTTACACCGGGACAGGGGGTTCGTACGAGCAGTACTTC. Translation: CASSYTGTGGSYEQYF.

The chain couples TRBV25-1 to TRBJ2-7; TRBD2 might be the D (6 bases). Germline CDR1 reads MGHDK; CDR2 reads SYGVNS. The V gene lost 5 bases and the J gene lost 3 bases, with 26 bases spanning the gap. The CDR3 totals 18 residues. The CDR3 DNA reads TGTGCCAGCAGTCCTACCGGGGAGGCCGACTACTACTACTACGAGCAGTACTTC. This translates into CASSPTGEADYYYYEQYF.

The rearrangement uses TRBV15 and TRBJ1-5; 8 nucleotides line up with TRBD1. V shed 3 bases and J 2 bases; nucleotides not matched to a gene: 0. Germline CDR1 is LNHNV and CDR2 is YYDKDF (reference sequence). This CDR3 region has 14 residues. CDR3 nucleotides: TGTGCCACCAGCAGGGACAGGGGCAATCAGCCCCAGCATTTT. The encoded protein is CATSRDRGNQPQHF.

The chain recombines TRBV5-1 with TRBJ2-2; 7 nucleotides align to TRBD1. The CDR3 sequence is 16 residues long. The trim removed 2 bases at V and 7 bases at J, leaving 11 bases unmatched. Germline V lookup: CDR1 SGHRS, CDR2 YFSETQ. In DNA form, the CDR3 reads TGCGCCAGCAGCTTCGGATCAGGGGGTCTTGACGGGGAGCTGTTTTTT. The encoded protein is CASSFGSGGLDGELFF.

The V gene is TRBV2, the J gene TRBJ1-5, with D perhaps matching TRBD1 (6 bases). V dropped 5 bases and J dropped 3 bases, with 11 bases sitting between them. This CDR3 comprises 14 residues. CDR1 is SNHLY, CDR2 FYNNEI, per germline. CDR3 sequence reads: CASSPTGLNQPQHF. The CDR3 DNA follows: TGTGCCAGCAGTCCGACAGGCCTCAATCAGCCCCAGCATTTT. Combining the CDR3 with reference TRBV2 and TRBJ1-5 gives the whole variable domain EPEVTQTPSHQVTQMGQEVILRCVPISNHLYFYWYRQILGQKVEFLVSFYNNEISEKSEIFDDQFSVERPDGSNFTLKIRSTKLEDSAMYFCASSPTGLNQPQHFGDGTRLSIL.

The genes are TRBV7-8 and TRBJ2-1; 9 positions match TRBD2. Germline-derived CDR1 and CDR2 are SGHVS and FQNEAQ. This CDR3 is built from 16 residues. Trimming at V came to 4 bases and at J to 7 bases, leaving 11 bases not matched to a gene. The CDR3 nucleotides are TGTGCCAGCAGCTCTCGACTAGCGGACTTGCTGAATGAGCAGTTCTTC. This encodes CASSSRLADLLNEQFF.